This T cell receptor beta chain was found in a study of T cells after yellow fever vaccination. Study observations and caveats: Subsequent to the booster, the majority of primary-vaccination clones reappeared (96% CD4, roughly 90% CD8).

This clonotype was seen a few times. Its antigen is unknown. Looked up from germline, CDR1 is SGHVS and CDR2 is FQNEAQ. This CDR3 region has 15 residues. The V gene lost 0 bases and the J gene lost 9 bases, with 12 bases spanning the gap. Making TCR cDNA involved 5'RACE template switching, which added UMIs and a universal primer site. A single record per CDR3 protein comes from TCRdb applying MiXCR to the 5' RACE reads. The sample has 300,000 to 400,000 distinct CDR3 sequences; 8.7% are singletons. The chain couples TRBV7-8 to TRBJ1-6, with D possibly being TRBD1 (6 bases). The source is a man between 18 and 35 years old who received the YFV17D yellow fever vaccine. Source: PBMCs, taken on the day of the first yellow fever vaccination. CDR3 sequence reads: CASSLAGRGGSPLHF. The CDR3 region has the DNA TGTGCCAGCAGCTTAGCCGGGAGAGGGGGTTCACCCCTCCACTTT.